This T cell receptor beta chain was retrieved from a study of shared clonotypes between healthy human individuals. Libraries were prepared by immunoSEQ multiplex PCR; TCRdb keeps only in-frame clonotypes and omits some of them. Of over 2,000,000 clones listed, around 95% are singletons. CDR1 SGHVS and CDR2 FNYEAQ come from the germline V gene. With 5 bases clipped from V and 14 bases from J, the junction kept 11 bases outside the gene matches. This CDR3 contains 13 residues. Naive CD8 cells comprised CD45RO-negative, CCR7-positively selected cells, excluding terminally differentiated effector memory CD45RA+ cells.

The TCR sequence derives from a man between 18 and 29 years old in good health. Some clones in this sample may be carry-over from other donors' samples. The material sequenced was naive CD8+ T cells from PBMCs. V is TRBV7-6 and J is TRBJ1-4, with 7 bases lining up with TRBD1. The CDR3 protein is CASSHDRAAVLFF. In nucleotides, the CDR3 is TGTGCCAGCAGCCACGACAGGGCCGCCGTCCTGTTTTTT. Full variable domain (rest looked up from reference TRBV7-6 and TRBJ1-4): GAGVSQSPRYKVTKRGQDVALRCDPISGHVSLYWYRQALGQGPEFLTYFNYEAQQDKSGLPNDRFSAERPEGSISTLTIQRTEQRDSAMYRCASSHDRAAVLFFGSGTQLSVL.